This T cell receptor beta chain appears in the sequencing data of a study of regulatory T cells in long-lasting Graves disease. Study observations and caveats: Persistent cases of Graves' showed reduced TCR diversity relative to newly diagnosed patients. Between persistent patients, 2,500 to 3,500 public clonotypes were shared, exceeding the roughly 940 shared between new patients. Favored usage of TRBV28, TRBJ1-2 and TRBJ2-5 was recorded in persistent disease.

As for time point: newly diagnosed GD, antithyroid drugs for less than 3 months. Extracted RNA from PBMCs served as the source of the TCR library. Sequencing libraries for TCR beta were prepared with iRepertoire HTBI primers and Arm-PCR of CDR3 regions. From the multiplex PCR reads, TCRdb called clonotypes with MiXCR, one entry per CDR3 protein. Of roughly 560,000 distinct CDR3 sequences in the sample, more than 15% were seen once. CDR1 and CDR2 from the germline V gene are MNHGY and SVAAGI. This CDR3 is 13 amino acids long. Trimming left V 3 bases short and J 8 bases short, with 11 bases between. In regard to this clonotype: The antigen remains undetermined.

The same data also went into a second study, on T cells in Graves' hyperthyroidism and ophthalmopathy. That investigation notes: HTBI primers were the set used in a first-round RT-PCR of the TCR CDR3.

The sample here was peripheral blood mononuclear cells (PBMCs), taken at new diagnosis, from a patient treated with antithyroid drugs. The clonotype comes from a woman aged 35-65 years with Graves disease. The J gene is TRBJ2-1, the V gene TRBV6-9; D ambiguous. CDR3 region: CASSYLAVDEQFF. The CDR3 DNA sequence: TGTGCCAGCAGTTACCTGGCGGTCGATGAGCAGTTCTTC.